The clone carrying this TCR beta chain has only a few counts. The PCR was carried out with 60 Vbeta primers and 13 Jbeta primers. This table comes from immunoSEQ multiplex PCR, and its TCRdb copy is limited to in-frame clones, with some not included. This sample has over 85,000 clones, with over 80% found just once. The sample belongs to a study of cytomegalovirus exposure and HLA in healthy donors. The sample taken for sequencing was PBMCs. The TCR comes from a man aged 40-50 years in good health and CMV-seronegative.

DNA for the CDR3: TGTGCCAGCAGCCCAAGCCCGAGCCCAGAGACCCAGTACTTC. Amino acids: CASSPSPSPETQYF. The V and J genes are TRBV9 and TRBJ2-5; D remains unclear. CDR1 and CDR2 from the germline V gene are SGDLS and YYNGEE. Trimming pared 4 bases from V and 4 bases from J, leaving 14 bases between. The CDR3 has 14 amino acids.